This T cell receptor beta chain was observed in a study of vaccination and CD4 T cells after COVID-19. Study as a whole: Post-COVID draws followed diagnosis by a median 101 days (range 35 to 161).

The ends were cut back, 1 base at V and 7 bases at J, with 7 bases in the middle. Germline V gives CDR1 LNHNV, CDR2 YYDKDF (reference sequence). The CDR3 is made up of 12 amino acids. The Oncomine TCR Beta short-read assay was applied to DNA of cultured CD4+ T cells. MiXCR was run by TCRdb on the PCR reads, yielding one entry per CDR3 protein. The sample has more than 15,000 distinct CDR3 sequences; roughly 51% are singletons. Sample treatment: roughly 11-day PBMC culture with coronavirus spike peptide pools or control peptides (ViraFEST assay). With respect to this clonotype: Its antigen is unidentified.

The chain is built from TRBV15 and TRBJ2-5, with no clear D. The sequenced sample consisted of CD4+ T cells from blood, cultured in vitro. This sequence originates from a human donor who had recovered from COVID-19. This CDR3 reads CATSRGRGTQYF. CDR3 sequence (DNA): TGTGCCACCAGCAGAGGACGAGGGACCCAGTACTTC. Full variable domain (rest looked up from reference TRBV15 and TRBJ2-5): DAMVIQNPRYQVTQFGKPVTLSCSQTLNHNVMYWYQQKSSQAPKLLFHYYDKDFNNEADTPDNFQSRRPNTSFCFLDIRSPGLGDTAMYLCATSRGRGTQYFGPGTRLLVL.